What follows describes a single TCR beta chain. It has no known antigen specificity. Base qualities are not provided; no much larger clone lies one nucleotide away. This record belongs to a study of siplizumab effects on memory and regulatory T cells (dated by TCRdb to about 2019). Background for the entire study: The study examined how the anti-CD2 antibody siplizumab affects alloreactive T-cell subsets in allogeneic mixed lymphocyte reactions built from human PBMCs. Overall study results and their limits: Roughly 75-96% of proliferating CD4+ or CD8+ clones could not be assigned a naive or memory phenotype. Whether proliferating Tregs from siplizumab cultures were suppressive was not functionally confirmed. Among mappable alloreactive CD4+ clones, the Treg-derived fraction averaged around 70% with siplizumab versus roughly 29% in control reactions. Unstimulated naive T cells appeared more diverse than memory T cells, and naive cells seemed to contribute substantially to the alloresponse. Sequences below about 10^-5 frequency were poorly captured, so only a minor fraction of alloreactive clones could be mapped to unstimulated subsets. Siplizumab significantly lowered the cumulative frequency of alloreactive sequences that could be traced to unstimulated CD4+ memory T cells.

The germline V and J ends show losses of 6 bases and 5 bases respectively, and no gene match explains 17 bases of the junction. The CDR3 covers 17 residues, taking in both the cysteine and the phenylalanine. Of the read, only the CDR3 DNA is kept; its 51 bases are in frame from base 1. For CDR1 and CDR2, the germline V gene lists SGHRS and YFSETQ. Library prep was done by the immunoSEQ multiplex PCR assay. Around 94,000 TCR templates per sample were assayed on the deep sequencing platform. Genomic DNA extracted from sorted T cells was the material used for TCRbeta CDR3 sequencing. Per the original workflow: Clonal analysis of TCRbeta CDR3 data was done in the R programming language. Alloreactive CD4+ and CD8+ clones were identified by comparing unstimulated samples to CFSE-low samples taken after the reaction. Regulatory or non-regulatory origin of alloreactive CD4+ clones was assigned by matching sequences to the sorted unstimulated Treg and non-Treg repertoires. The table comes from immuneACCESS by way of TCRdb, which keeps in-frame sequences with V and J called. Part of the clones is missing from these tables; in studies checked, under half for an unresolved V gene and the rest for unknown reasons. V and J calls and clone size are copied from that table; D and trimming were computed from the DNA. Present in this sample are 100,000 to 110,000 clones, around 93% of which were seen just once. 1% to 1.5% of the sample belongs to the ten largest clones.

Sorted unstimulated T cells and proliferating T cells recovered from mixed lymphocyte reactions underwent TCRbeta CDR3 sequencing. Fresh whole blood from about 9 HLA-typed healthy donors was used as the source from which PBMCs were isolated. Unstimulated CD4+ non-regulatory T cells were FACS-sorted to map the origin of alloreactive clones. The sequencing input was non-Treg CD4+ T cells sorted from blood. In the paper's terms, the cell subset or site label means: FACS-sorted unstimulated CD4+ non-regulatory T cells. This TCR came from a human donor in good health. This chain joins TRBV5-1 to TRBJ2-5; 9 middle bases align to TRBD2. This receptor has the CDR3 CASIEGGRGSLEETQYF. The sequence in DNA is TGCGCCAGCATCGAGGGCGGGAGGGGGTCGTTAGAGGAGACCCAGTACTTC.